This is a list of T cell receptor beta chains from one sample in a study of CD8 T cells in Susac syndrome. TCRdb re-called the immunoSEQ multiplex PCR reads through MiXCR, storing one row per CDR3 protein. This sample has tens of thousands of distinct CDR3 sequences, with roughly 91% found just once. Sequencing was carried out using CD8+ T cells from PBMCs. The receptors were sampled from a human donor with multiple sclerosis. Each CDR3 is given with its conserved first and last residue. The order of the fields is J gene, V gene, clone size, D gene, CDR3 DNA, CDR3 protein. D genes are given only for firm matches. A clone size is listed for some rows: how often the clone was seen (once, few, many), or a class if it is expanded.

TRBJ2-2	TRBV2	NA	TRBD2	TGTGCCAGCAGTGTTAGTACTAGCGGGAGGACCTTGGAGGTCGGGGAGCTGTTTTTT	CASSVSTSGRTLEVGELFF
TRBJ1-1	TRBV19	NA	TRBD1	TGTGCCAGCGAAACCGGGACAGCGAACACTGAAGCTTTCTTT	CASETGTANTEAFF
TRBJ2-2	TRBV9	NA	NA	TGTGCCAGCAGCGTAGAAGGCGGAACGAACACCGGGGAGCTGTTTTTT	CASSVEGGTNTGELFF
TRBJ1-5	TRBV6-6	NA	NA	TGTGCCAGCAACAACCCGGGCAATCAGCCCCAGCATTTT	CASNNPGNQPQHF
TRBJ1-2	TRBV9	NA	TRBD1	TGTGCCAGCAGCGTAGACCGGGACAGCGATTACTATGGCCACACCTTC	CASSVDRDSDYYGHTF
TRBJ1-5	TRBV20-1	NA	NA	TGCAGTGCTAGGATGGTCTCGGGGGCTCAGCCCCAGCATTTT	CSARMVSGAQPQHF
TRBJ1-4	TRBV5-4	NA	NA	TGTGCCAGCAGCTTGGGGTGGCCTTCCAGACTGTTTTTT	CASSLGWPSRLFF
TRBJ2-1	TRBV6-1	NA	TRBD2	TGTGCCAGCAAGGCGGGGGAGTACAATGAGCAGTTCTTC	CASKAGEYNEQFF
TRBJ1-4	TRBV7-9	NA	NA	TGTGCCAGCAGCTTAGCTCCTGAGCCTAATGAAAAACTGTTTTTT	CASSLAPEPNEKLFF
TRBJ2-7	TRBV10-1	NA	NA	TGCGCCAGCAGTGGGGACATCTCCTACGAGCAGTACTTC	CASSGDISYEQYF
TRBJ1-1	TRBV5-1	NA	TRBD1	TGCGCCAGCAGCGTTCCCGGGACAGAAGGGACTGAAGCTTTCTTT	CASSVPGTEGTEAFF
TRBJ2-5	TRBV7-9	NA	NA	TGTGCCAGCAGCTCCCCCGACAGGTTGGGCCAAGAGACCCAGTACTTC	CASSSPDRLGQETQYF
TRBJ2-2	TRBV7-9	NA	NA	TGTGCCAGCAGCTTATACGAGACCGGGGAGCTGTTTTTT	CASSLYETGELFF
TRBJ1-1	TRBV13	NA	NA	TGTGCCAGCAGCTTAGGCCGGGGCAGGAGCGCTTTCTTT	CASSLGRGRSAFF
TRBJ2-2	TRBV27	NA	TRBD2	TGTGCCAGCAGTTTTAACCCGGGGGGGCCCGGGGAGCTGTTTTTT	CASSFNPGGPGELFF
TRBJ2-6	TRBV5-1	few	TRBD1	TGCGCCAGCAGCACCGAGGGACAGGGGGTCGTCTCTGGGGCCAACGTCCTGACTTTC	CASSTEGQGVVSGANVLTF
TRBJ2-7	TRBV6-6	NA	TRBD1	TGTGCCAGCGAGGGGGGACAGGGCTTAAACGAGCAGTACTTC	CASEGGQGLNEQYF
TRBJ1-2	TRBV28	NA	NA	TGTGCCAGCAGACATGACAAGAATCAGGGTAACTATGGCTACACCTTC	CASRHDKNQGNYGYTF
TRBJ1-1	TRBV19	NA	NA	TGTGCCAGTAGCCACTCGGGGGTGTGGACGAACACTGAAGCTTTCTTT	CASSHSGVWTNTEAFF
TRBJ2-7	TRBV19	NA	NA	TGTGCCAGTAGTTGGAGCTTAGGAAGGAACGAGCAGTACTTC	CASSWSLGRNEQYF
TRBJ2-1	TRBV12-3/TRBV12-4	NA	NA	TGTGCCAGCAGTTCCGACCCCGTTCTGTTCTTC	CASSSDPVLFF
TRBJ2-2	TRBV6-6	NA	TRBD1	TGTGCCAGCAGTTACGCGGGACAGGGCAACACCGGGGAGCTGTTTTTT	CASSYAGQGNTGELFF
TRBJ2-7	TRBV28	NA	TRBD1	TGTGCCAGCAGTTTGGGACAGTACTCCTCCTACGAGCAGTACTTC	CASSLGQYSSYEQYF
TRBJ2-1	TRBV7-2	NA	TRBD2	TGTGCCAGCAGCCAACTAGCGGGGAGCTCCTACAATGAGCAGTTCTTC	CASSQLAGSSYNEQFF
TRBJ1-3	TRBV11-2	NA	NA	TGTGCCAGCAGCTTAGAAGCTTGGGCAGACATATATTTT	CASSLEAWADIYF
TRBJ1-5	TRBV18	NA	NA	TGTGCCAGCTCACCACCGAGCAATCAGCCCCAGCATTTT	CASSPPSNQPQHF
TRBJ2-4	TRBV5-6	NA	NA	TGTGCCAGCAGCTTCGGGGCAGGGGCCCCTATTCAGTACTTC	CASSFGAGAPIQYF
TRBJ1-6	TRBV14	NA	TRBD1	TGTGCCAGCAGCCCAACCAGGGGGCTAAATTCACCCCTCCACTTT	CASSPTRGLNSPLHF
TRBJ2-1	TRBV7-2	NA	NA	TGTGCCAGCAGCTTAGTAGTATACAATGAGCAGTTCTTC	CASSLVVYNEQFF
TRBJ2-3	TRBV3-1	NA	NA	TGTGCCAGCAGCCAAATCGACAGGGGAGGGGCAGATACGCAGTATTTT	CASSQIDRGGADTQYF
TRBJ2-1	TRBV3-1	NA	NA	TGTGCCAGCAGCGTGGACAGTAACAATGAGCAGTTCTTC	CASSVDSNNEQFF
TRBJ2-1	TRBV20-1	NA	NA	TGCAGTGCACTAGGGGACAATGAGCAGTTCTTC	CSALGDNEQFF
TRBJ2-7	TRBV5-1	NA	TRBD2	TGCGCCAGCAGCTTCGGCGGGAGGGACGAGCAGTACTTC	CASSFGGRDEQYF
TRBJ1-5	TRBV4-3	NA	NA	TGCGCCAGCAGCCAAGATAATTCCGATCAGCCCCAGCATTTT	CASSQDNSDQPQHF
TRBJ1-5	TRBV10-2	NA	NA	TGCGCCAGCAGTCCCGGTGCTGGGGAGAAACAGCCCCAGCATTTT	CASSPGAGEKQPQHF
TRBJ2-6	TRBV7-8	NA	TRBD2	TGTGCCAGCAGCTTATATGGCGGGGGGGCTTCTGGGGCCAACGTCCTGACTTTC	CASSLYGGGASGANVLTF
TRBJ1-1	TRBV6-6	NA	NA	TGTGCCAGCAGTTACCCAGGACATCTTGGGCCTGAAGCTTTCTTT	CASSYPGHLGPEAFF
TRBJ2-7	TRBV19	NA	NA	TGTGCCAGTAGTATAGGCGACAGGACCTACGAGCAGTACTTC	CASSIGDRTYEQYF
TRBJ1-1	TRBV3-1	NA	NA	TGTGCCAGCGGACGGGGTGGGAAGGCGAACACTGAAGCTTTCTTT	CASGRGGKANTEAFF
TRBJ1-1	TRBV7-3	NA	NA	TGTGCCAGCAGCTTCGGGGGGCGGGGCACTGAAGCTTTCTTT	CASSFGGRGTEAFF
TRBJ2-1	TRBV15	NA	NA	TGTGCCGCAGCTCCTTACGGGGGGCTAAGGGACAATGAGCAGTTCTTC	CAAAPYGGLRDNEQFF
TRBJ2-6	TRBV27	NA	TRBD1	TGTGCCAGCAGTTCCCTTCCTTGGACAGGGGCTGGGGCCAACGTCCTGACTTTC	CASSSLPWTGAGANVLTF
TRBJ2-6	TRBV4-3	NA	NA	TGCGCCAGCAGCCAAGAACTGGGATCCCGTAATCCTGGGGCCAACGTCCTGACTTTC	CASSQELGSRNPGANVLTF